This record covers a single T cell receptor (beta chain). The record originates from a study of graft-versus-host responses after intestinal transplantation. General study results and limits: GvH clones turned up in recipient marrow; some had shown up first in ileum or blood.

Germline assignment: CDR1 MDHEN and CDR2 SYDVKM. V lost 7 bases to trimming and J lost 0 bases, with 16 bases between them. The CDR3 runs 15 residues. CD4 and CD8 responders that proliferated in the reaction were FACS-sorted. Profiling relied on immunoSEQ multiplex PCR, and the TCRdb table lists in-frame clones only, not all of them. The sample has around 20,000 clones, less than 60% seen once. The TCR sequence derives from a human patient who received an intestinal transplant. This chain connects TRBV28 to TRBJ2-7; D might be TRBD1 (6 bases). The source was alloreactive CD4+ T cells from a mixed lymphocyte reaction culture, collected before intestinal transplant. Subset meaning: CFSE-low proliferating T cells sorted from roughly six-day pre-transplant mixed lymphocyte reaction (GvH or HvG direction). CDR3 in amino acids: CASNLQGRSSYEQYF. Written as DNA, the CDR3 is TGTGCCAGCAACCTACAGGGTAGAAGCTCCTACGAGCAGTACTTC.